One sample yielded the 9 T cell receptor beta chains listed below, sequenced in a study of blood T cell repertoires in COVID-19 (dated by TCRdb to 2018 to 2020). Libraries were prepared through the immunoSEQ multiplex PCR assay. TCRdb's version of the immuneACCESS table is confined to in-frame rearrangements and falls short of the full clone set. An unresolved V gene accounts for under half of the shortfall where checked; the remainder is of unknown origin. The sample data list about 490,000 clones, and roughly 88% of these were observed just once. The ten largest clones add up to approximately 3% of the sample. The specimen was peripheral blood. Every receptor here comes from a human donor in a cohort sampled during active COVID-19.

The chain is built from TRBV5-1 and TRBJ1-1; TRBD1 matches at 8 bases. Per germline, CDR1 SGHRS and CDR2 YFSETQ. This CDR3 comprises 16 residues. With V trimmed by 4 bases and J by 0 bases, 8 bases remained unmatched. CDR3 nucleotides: TGCGCCAGCAGCGTCACAGGGGGGACCTTGAACACTGAAGCTTTCTTT. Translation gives CASSVTGGTLNTEAFF.

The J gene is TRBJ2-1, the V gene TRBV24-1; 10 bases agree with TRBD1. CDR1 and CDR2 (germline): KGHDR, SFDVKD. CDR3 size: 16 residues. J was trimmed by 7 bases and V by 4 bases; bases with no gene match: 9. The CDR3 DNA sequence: TGTGCCACCAGTGACCCGGGACAGGGGTCGCCAAATGAGCAGTTCTTC. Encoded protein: CATSDPGQGSPNEQFF.

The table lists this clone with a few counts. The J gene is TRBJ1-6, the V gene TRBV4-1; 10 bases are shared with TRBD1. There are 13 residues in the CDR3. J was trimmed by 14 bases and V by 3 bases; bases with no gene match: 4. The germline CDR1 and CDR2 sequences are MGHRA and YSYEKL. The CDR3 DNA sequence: TGCGCCAGCAGCCATGCGGACAGGGGGTCCCTCCACTTT. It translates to CASSHADRGSLHF.

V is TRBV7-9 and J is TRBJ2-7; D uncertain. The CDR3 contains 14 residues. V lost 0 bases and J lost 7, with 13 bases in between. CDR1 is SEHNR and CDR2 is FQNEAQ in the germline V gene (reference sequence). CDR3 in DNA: TGTGCCAGCAGCTTAGCGAGTAACGCAGGAGAGCAGTACTTC. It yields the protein CASSLASNAGEQYF.

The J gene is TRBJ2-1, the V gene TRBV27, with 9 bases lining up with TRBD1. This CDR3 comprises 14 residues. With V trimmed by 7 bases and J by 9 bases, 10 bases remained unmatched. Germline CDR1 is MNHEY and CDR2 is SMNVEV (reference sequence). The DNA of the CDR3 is TGTGCCAGCATAAAGACAGGGGGTAGCGGTGAGCAGTTCTTC. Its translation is CASIKTGGSGEQFF.

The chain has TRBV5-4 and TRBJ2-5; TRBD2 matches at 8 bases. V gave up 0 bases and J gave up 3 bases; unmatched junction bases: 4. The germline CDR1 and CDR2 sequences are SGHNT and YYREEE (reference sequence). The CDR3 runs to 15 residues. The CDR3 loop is CASSLVDGREETQYF. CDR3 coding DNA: TGTGCCAGCAGCTTGGTAGACGGGAGGGAAGAGACCCAGTACTTC.

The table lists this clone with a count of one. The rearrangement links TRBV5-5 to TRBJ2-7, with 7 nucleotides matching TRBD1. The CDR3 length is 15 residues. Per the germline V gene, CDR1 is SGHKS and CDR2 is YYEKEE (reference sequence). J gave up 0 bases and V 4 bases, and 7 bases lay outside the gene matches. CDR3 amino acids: CASSLGTDYSYEQYF. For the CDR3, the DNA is TGTGCCAGCAGCCTAGGGACAGACTACTCCTACGAGCAGTACTTC.

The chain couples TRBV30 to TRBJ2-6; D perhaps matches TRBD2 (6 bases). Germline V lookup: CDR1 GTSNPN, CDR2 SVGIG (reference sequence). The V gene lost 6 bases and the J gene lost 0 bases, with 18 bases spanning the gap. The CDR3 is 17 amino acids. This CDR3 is CACPVPPGVSGANVLTF. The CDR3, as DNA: TGTGCCTGTCCGGTCCCCCCGGGAGTCTCTGGGGCCAACGTCCTGACTTTC.

The CDR3 DNA follows: TGTGCCAGCAGCTCAGCCCCCAGTTTCAATCAGCCCCAGCATTTT. Encoded protein: CASSSAPSFNQPQHF. The chain has TRBV7-2 and TRBJ1-5; D remains ambiguous. V was shortened by 4 bases and J by 3 bases, with 13 bases between the two germline ends. The length of the CDR3 is 15 residues. The germline CDR1 and CDR2 sequences are SGHTA and FQGNSA.